This TCR delta chain came from a study of gamma-delta chains in newborns, infants, children. On the study more broadly: Microbial exposure reportedly drives polyclonal innate γδ T cell expansion after birth.

CDR3 length equals 13 residues. J was trimmed by 8 bases and V by 3 bases; bases with no gene match: 7. Germline V gene lookup returns CDR1 GEAIGNYY and CDR2 EKD. TCRdb redid clone calling on the reads using CATT. The data hold 2,500 to 3,500 delta-chain clones, with 2.6% observed a single time. About this clone: It is likely a read error: a sequence one base away is far more abundant. The sample contains more than one DNA sequence encoding this CDR3.

The material sequenced was blood. The chain uses TRDV2 and TRDJ1; TRDD3 agrees at 8 bases. The source of this sequence is a child who was a newborn, infant or young child, either healthy, febrile or measles-vaccinated (not recorded which). For the CDR3, the DNA is TGTGCCTGTGACGGGATACGCTCTGACAAACTCATCTTT. It translates to CACDGIRSDKLIF.